The T cell receptor (beta chain) under discussion was sequenced for a study of blood T cell repertoires in COVID-19. The CDR3 is 15 amino acids. Per germline, CDR1 SGHDT and CDR2 YYEEEE. The V segment lost 0 bases and the J segment 5 bases; nucleotides outside the gene matches: 6. TCRdb's table, derived via immunoSEQ multiplex PCR, lists solely in-frame clones and lacks some. The sample carries tens of thousands of clones, nearly 90% recorded once. The gene calls are TRBV5-6 and TRBJ1-1; 8 bases agree with TRBD1. This TCR was recovered from a man aged 55-75 years with acute or convalescent COVID-19. The sample comprised peripheral blood. The DNA for the CDR3 is TGTGCCAGCAGCTTGGCAGGGGGCCGGGGTACTGAAGCTTTCTTT. It is translated as CASSLAGGRGTEAFF.